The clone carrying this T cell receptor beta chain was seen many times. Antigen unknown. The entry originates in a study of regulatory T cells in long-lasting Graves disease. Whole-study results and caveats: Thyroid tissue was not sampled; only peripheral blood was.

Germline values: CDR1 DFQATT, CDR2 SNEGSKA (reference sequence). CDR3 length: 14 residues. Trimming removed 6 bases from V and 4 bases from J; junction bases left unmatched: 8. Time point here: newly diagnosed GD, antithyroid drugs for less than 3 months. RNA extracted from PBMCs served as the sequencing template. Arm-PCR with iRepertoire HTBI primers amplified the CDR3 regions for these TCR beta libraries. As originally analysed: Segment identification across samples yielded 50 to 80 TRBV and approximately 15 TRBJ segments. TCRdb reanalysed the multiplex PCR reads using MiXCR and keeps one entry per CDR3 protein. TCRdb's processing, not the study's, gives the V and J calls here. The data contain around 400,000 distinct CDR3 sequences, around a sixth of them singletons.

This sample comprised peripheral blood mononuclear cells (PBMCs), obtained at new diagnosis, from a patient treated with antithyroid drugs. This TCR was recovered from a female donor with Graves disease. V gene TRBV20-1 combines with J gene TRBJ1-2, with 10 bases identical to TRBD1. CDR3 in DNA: TGCAGTGCCCTTAGGACAGGGGGTGTCTATGGCTACACCTTC. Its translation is CSALRTGGVYGYTF.